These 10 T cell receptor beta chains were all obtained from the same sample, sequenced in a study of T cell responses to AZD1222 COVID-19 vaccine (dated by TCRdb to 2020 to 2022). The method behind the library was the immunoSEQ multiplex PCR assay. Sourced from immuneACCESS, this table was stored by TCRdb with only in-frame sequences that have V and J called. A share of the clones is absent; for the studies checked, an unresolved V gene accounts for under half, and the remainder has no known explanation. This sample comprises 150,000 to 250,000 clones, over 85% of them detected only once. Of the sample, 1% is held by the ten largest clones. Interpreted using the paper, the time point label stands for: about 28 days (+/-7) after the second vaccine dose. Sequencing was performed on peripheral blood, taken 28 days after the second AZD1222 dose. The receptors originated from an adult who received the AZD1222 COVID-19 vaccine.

The CDR3 DNA is TGTGCCAGCTCAGAGATTAGACCCCGAGACACTGAAGCTTTCTTT. Translated, it gives CASSEIRPRDTEAFF. The gene calls are TRBV18 and TRBJ1-1; no reliable D call. Trimming shortened V by 5 bases and J by 3 bases, and 16 bases separated the two germline ends. CDR1 is KGHSH, CDR2 LQKENI, per germline. The CDR3 covers 15 residues.

The DNA of the CDR3 is TGTGCCAGCAGCTTGGCCTGGGGACAGGGGGCCGCTGGGGCCAACGTCCTGACTTTC. The encoded protein is CASSLAWGQGAAGANVLTF. This chain joins TRBV5-4 and TRBJ2-6, with 12 bases lining up with TRBD1. Trimming removed 0 bases from V and 2 bases from J; junction bases left unmatched: 6. From germline, CDR1 is SGHNT and CDR2 YYREEE (reference sequence). The CDR3 loop spans 19 amino acids.

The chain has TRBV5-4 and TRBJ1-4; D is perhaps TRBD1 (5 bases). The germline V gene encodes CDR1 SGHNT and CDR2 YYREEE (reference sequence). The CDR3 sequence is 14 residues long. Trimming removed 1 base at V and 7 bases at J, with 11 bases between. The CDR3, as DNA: TGTGCCAGCAGCTTGCAGGGTGCAGCTGAAAAACTGTTTTTT. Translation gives CASSLQGAAEKLFF.

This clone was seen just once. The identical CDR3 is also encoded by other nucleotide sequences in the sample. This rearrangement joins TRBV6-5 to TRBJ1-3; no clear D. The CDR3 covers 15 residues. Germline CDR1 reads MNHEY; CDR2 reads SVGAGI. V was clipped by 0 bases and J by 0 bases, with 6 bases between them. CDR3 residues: CASSYSSISGNTIYF. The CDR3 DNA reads TGTGCCAGCAGTTACTCGTCAATCTCTGGAAACACCATATATTTT.

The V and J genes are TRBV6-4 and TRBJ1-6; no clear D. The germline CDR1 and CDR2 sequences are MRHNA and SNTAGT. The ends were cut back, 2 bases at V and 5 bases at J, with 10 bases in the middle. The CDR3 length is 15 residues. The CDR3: CASSDPDYDNSPLHF. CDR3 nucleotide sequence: TGTGCCAGCAGTGACCCGGACTACGATAATTCACCCCTCCACTTT.

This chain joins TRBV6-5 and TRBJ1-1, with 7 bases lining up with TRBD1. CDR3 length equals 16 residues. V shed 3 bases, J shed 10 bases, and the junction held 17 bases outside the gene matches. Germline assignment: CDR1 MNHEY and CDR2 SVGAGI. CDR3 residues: CASSYITGQLIRGAFF. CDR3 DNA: TGTGCCAGCAGTTATATTACGGGACAGCTAATTCGTGGAGCTTTCTTT.

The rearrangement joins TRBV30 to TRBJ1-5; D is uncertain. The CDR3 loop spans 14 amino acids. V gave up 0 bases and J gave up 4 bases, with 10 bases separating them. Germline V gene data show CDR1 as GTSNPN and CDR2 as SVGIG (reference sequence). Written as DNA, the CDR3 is TGTGCCTGGAGTGTTAAACAGAAAAATCAGCCCCAGCATTTT. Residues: CAWSVKQKNQPQHF.

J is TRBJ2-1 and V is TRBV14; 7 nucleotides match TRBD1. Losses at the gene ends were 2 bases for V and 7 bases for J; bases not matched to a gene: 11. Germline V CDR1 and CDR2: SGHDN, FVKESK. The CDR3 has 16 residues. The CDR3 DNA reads TGTGCCAGCAGCCAACTCCAGGGGGAGCACGAGAATGAGCAGTTCTTC. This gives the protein CASSQLQGEHENEQFF.

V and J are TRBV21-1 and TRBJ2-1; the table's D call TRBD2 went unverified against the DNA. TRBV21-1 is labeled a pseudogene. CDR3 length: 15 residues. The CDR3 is CASEGRRGDYNEQFF. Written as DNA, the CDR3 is TGTGCCAGCGAGGGTAGACGGGGAGACTACAATGAGCAGTTCTTC.

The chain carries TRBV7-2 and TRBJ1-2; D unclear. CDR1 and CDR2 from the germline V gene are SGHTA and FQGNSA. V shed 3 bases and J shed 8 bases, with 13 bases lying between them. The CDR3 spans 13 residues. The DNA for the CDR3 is TGTGCCAGCAGCTTCGAGCCGATGGGGGGCTACACCTTC. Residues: CASSFEPMGGYTF.